Listed below are T cell receptor beta chains from one sample, sequenced in a study of shared clonotypes between healthy human individuals. The repertoire was sequenced with immunoSEQ multiplex PCR; TCRdb's copy has only in-frame clones and lacks some. The sample carries 550,000 to 750,000 clones, about 95% recorded once. Material: naive CD8+ T cells sorted from blood. The receptors here all came from a woman in her twenties or thirties in good health. CDR3s leave out the opening cysteine and the closing phenylalanine or tryptophan.

v_gene	CDR3aa
TRBV4-1	ASSLTGGRGYNEQF
TRBV28	ASSGTSGRMQETQY
TRBV5-1	ASSSVNEGPGAGELF
TRBV5-4	ASSLGLAGDEQY
TRBV19	ASSIVSTFNEQF
TRBV25-1	ASSESFTYGYT
TRBV9	ASSASGSWETQY
TRBV30	AWSVGVLYNSPLH
TRBV27	ASSGGGSNQPQH
TRBV27	ASSLYSGGRNEQF
TRBV29-1	SVQSVETQY
TRBV27	ASSLSSRGNQPQH
TRBV5-5	ASSIGTASSYEQY
TRBV27	ASSLFRQPNTEAF
TRBV7-9	ASSRVAGGPSDTQY
TRBV28	ASRPRNYRTFQLQETQY
TRBV6-5	ASSYGRDSGEQY
TRBV28	ASSFSSGNTIY
TRBV13	ASSPASPRAYEQY
TRBV28	ASSSPTSLEQF
TRBV29-1	SVEVGATNSGANVLT
TRBV28	ASAPLTGIMYEQY
TRBV7-9	ASSITGAMETQY
TRBV4-2	ASSLPGSRGTYEQY
TRBV7-6	ASSLYGTSGNTDTQY
TRBV4-1	ASSQDLGQRAGGPYNEQF
TRBV7-9	ASSPWTFRLMGYT
TRBV9	ASSVGRSSYNEQF
TRBV13	ASSLRDEHNEQF
TRBV2	ASSEARPVTEAF
TRBV10-3	AIGLETQY
TRBV29-1	SVGSLDEQF
TRBV21-1	ASSRTGITETQY
TRBV19	ASSTANLGQGWTEAF
TRBV28	ASSFTTRAVPTYEQY
TRBV11-2	ASSLVVGQGAYEQY
TRBV4-1	ASSQDDGTYEQY
TRBV28	ASTGTSTYEQY
TRBV7-9	ASSFSHTGTAFGYT
TRBV6-1	ASSDDFLTGLGYT
TRBV2	ARREVEGYHGYT
TRBV28	ASSLWDRGQPQH
TRBV4-1	ASSQVTGLEQY
TRBV19	ASSIGVSPGSYEQY
TRBV2	ASLAANTGELF
TRBV5-4	ASRDRENTEAF
TRBV5-5	ASSPIAGTQY
TRBV5-4	ASPIWRTSGNKSNTGELF
TRBV2	ASSEPREGTDTQY
TRBV11-2	ASSFGLAGEDTGELF
TRBV9	ASSAPRENEQF
TRBV30	AWQTGQGSSPLH
TRBV9	ASSVETGPGNTIY
TRBV7-6	ASSPWGDTGELF
TRBV13	ASSPGNTGELF
TRBV4-2	ASSLGSEGTYEQY
TRBV19	ASNTGLTDTQY
TRBV4-1	ASSQDSAIGELF
TRBV20-1	SAREYDEQY
TRBV9	ASSVRTAVNEQF